This T cell receptor beta chain comes out of a study of blood T cell repertoires in COVID-19 (TCRdb year 2020). About the investigation overall: The collaborator samples originated in the United States, Italy and Spain and spanned the acute and convalescent phases of COVID-19. HLA class I and class II types, where available, came from metadata supplied by the sample provider rather than from assay-based typing. A de-identified subject ID, COVID-19 status, age in years and sex were almost always included in the sample metadata. The dataset comprised deeply sampled blood TCRbeta repertoires from subjects exposed to, actively infected with, or recovered from COVID-19. A freely available public database, intended as a resource for researchers studying the immune response to SARS-CoV-2, is where the repertoires were released. The samples were drawn from two sources: the first 160 participants of the ongoing ImmuneRACE study, and 1,200 or so subjects contributed by 6 global collaborators. The prospective study material was composed of cDNA or gDNA derived from T cells, B-cell-depleted T cells, or PBMCs.

TCRbeta CDR3 regions were amplified from genomic DNA using the immunoSEQ Assay, a bias-controlled multiplex PCR. In the authors' own workflow: Nucleated cell counts per sample were estimated from amplification of reference gene primers within the assay. To quantify the absolute abundance of each unique TCRbeta CDR3 rearrangement, sequence reads were collapsed and filtered. Productive Simpson clonality was computed per sample as the square root of Simpson's diversity index over productive rearrangements. The table comes from immuneACCESS by way of TCRdb, which keeps in-frame sequences with V and J called. Part of the clones is missing from these tables; in studies checked, under half for an unresolved V gene and the rest for unknown reasons. V and J calls and clone size are copied from that table; D and trimming were computed from the DNA. The sample table shows over 200,000 clones, and approximately 84% are seen once. The ten largest clones add up to about 2.9% of the sample.

Details on this clone: This receptor's antigen is unknown. Base quality data are lacking; no much larger clone is found one base away.

The CDR3 measures 15 amino acids from cysteine to phenylalanine. Only CDR3 DNA is held: 45 bases, read in frame from base 1. Trimming accounts for 0 bases at V and 8 bases at J, while the number of junction bases matched to no gene is 1. CDR1 and CDR2, looked up from the germline V gene (reference sequence), are LNHDA and SQIVND. Broader findings and caveats from the paper: How much clinical and demographic metadata was included differed by source and by participant, and the metadata was provided uncurated.

Samples from volunteer blood donors who had recovered from COVID-19 were contributed by a second Seattle source. The collaborating institutions used their own protocols to collect whole blood in K2EDTA tubes. Collaborator samples were shipped for TCRbeta analysis as frozen whole blood, isolated PBMCs, or DNA extracted from either sample type. The chain was built from TRBV19 and TRBJ2-1, with TRBD2 identical over 13 junction bases. The source material was peripheral blood. The receptor was derived from a woman aged 25 to 39 who had recovered from COVID-19. Here the CDR3 is given as CASSIDGTSGDEQFF. The bases are TGTGCCAGTAGTATAGACGGGACTAGCGGGGATGAGCAGTTCTTC.